A selection of T cell receptor beta chains follows, all from one sample in a study of T cell responses to AZD1222 COVID-19 vaccine. Only in-frame clones appear in the TCRdb table, and some are missing; sequencing was by immunoSEQ multiplex PCR. The data show over 85,000 clones, around 90% seen once. The sequenced sample was peripheral blood, obtained 28 days after the second AZD1222 dose. Receptors originate from an adult who received the AZD1222 COVID-19 vaccine. The CDR3 runs from the conserved cysteine through the conserved F or W. Each record gives: CDR3 DNA, CDR3 protein, CDR3 length, V gene, D gene, J gene, clone size. D genes are given only for firm matches. Part of the rows lack a size; the others show once, few, many or a class for expanded clones.

TGTGCCAGTAGGGGGGTGACAGGCTCCTACGAGCAGTACTTC,CASRGVTGSYEQYF,14,TRBV19,NA,TRBJ2-7,NA
TGTGCCAGCAGCCTCCGGGACAGTGGAAACACCATATATTTT,CASSLRDSGNTIYF,14,TRBV3-1/TRBV3-2,TRBD1,TRBJ1-3,NA
TGCGCCAGCAGCCCCCGCCTAGCGGGGGGCAACCAAGAGACCCAGTACTTC,CASSPRLAGGNQETQYF,17,TRBV4-1,TRBD2,TRBJ2-5,NA
TGTGCCAGCAGCTTTGGTCCTCGGGAATCCTACGAGCAGTACTTC,CASSFGPRESYEQYF,15,TRBV5-6,NA,TRBJ2-7,NA
TGCGCCAGCAGCACGACAGGGTCGACAGATACGCAGTATTTT,CASSTTGSTDTQYF,14,TRBV5-1,TRBD1,TRBJ2-3,NA
TGTGCCAGTAAGCCGACATACTCCACAGATACGCAGTATTTT,CASKPTYSTDTQYF,14,TRBV19,NA,TRBJ2-3,NA
TGTGCCAGCAGCTTGGTCACAGATACGCAGTATTTT,CASSLVTDTQYF,12,TRBV5-5,NA,TRBJ2-3,once
TGTGCCAGCAGTTACTGGGGGCTCATGAACACTGAAGCTTTCTTT,CASSYWGLMNTEAFF,15,TRBV6-5,NA,TRBJ1-1,NA
TGCGCCAGCAGTCAAGGGACAGGGCGGGTTTGCGGCTACACCTTC,CASSQGTGRVCGYTF,15,TRBV23-1,TRBD1,TRBJ1-2,NA
TGTGCCAGTAGTAGGGACAGGGGGAAGAGTTCACCCCTCCACTTT,CASSRDRGKSSPLHF,15,TRBV19,TRBD1,TRBJ1-6,NA
TGTGCCAGCAGCTTCCCGGGACAGGGGGCATCTGGGGCCAACGTCCTGACTTTC,CASSFPGQGASGANVLTF,18,TRBV5-4,TRBD1,TRBJ2-6,NA
TGCGCCAGCAGCAAAAGGTGGGGGCGAGGGGGCCTAACAGATACGCAGTATTTT,CASSKRWGRGGLTDTQYF,18,TRBV4-3,TRBD1,TRBJ2-3,NA
TGTGCCACCAGTCGGACAGTGAACACTGAAGCTTTCTTT,CATSRTVNTEAFF,13,TRBV24-1,NA,TRBJ1-1,NA
TGTGCCAGCATAGGGGATCTTGGAGGCTACACCTTC,CASIGDLGGYTF,12,TRBV12-3/TRBV12-4,NA,TRBJ1-2,NA
TGTGCCAGCAGCCAAGATATTTGGCCAGGAGGGCCCGGAAACACCATATATTTT,CASSQDIWPGGPGNTIYF,18,TRBV3-1/TRBV3-2,NA,TRBJ1-3,once
TGTGCCAGCAGTAATTTAGGACTGAACACTGAAGCTTTCTTT,CASSNLGLNTEAFF,14,TRBV3-1/TRBV3-2,NA,TRBJ1-1,NA
TGTGCCAGTAGTATTGGAGACAGGGGGCTAATTGAAGCTTTCTTT,CASSIGDRGLIEAFF,15,TRBV19,TRBD1,TRBJ1-1,NA
TGTGCCAGCAGCTTAGCCCTAGCGGGGGCTAATGAGCAGTTCTTC,CASSLALAGANEQFF,15,TRBV7-2,TRBD2,TRBJ2-1,NA
TGTGCCAGCACCCCCTCGAACAGAAACTACGAGCAGTACTTC,CASTPSNRNYEQYF,14,TRBV5-4,NA,TRBJ2-7,NA
TGTGCCAGCAGCCAAGAAAGGACTAGCCAAGAGACCCAGTACTTC,CASSQERTSQETQYF,15,TRBV4-2,TRBD2,TRBJ2-5,NA
TGTGCCAGCAGCTTGGATTCGGGTGGAGGTCAGCCCCAGCATTTT,CASSLDSGGGQPQHF,15,TRBV5-5,NA,TRBJ1-5,NA
TGTGCCAGCAGTTCCACAGCGGGGGGATCCTACAATGAGCAGTTCTTC,CASSSTAGGSYNEQFF,16,TRBV28,TRBD2,TRBJ2-1,few
TGCGCCAGCAGCAAGGGACAGCTCCGGTATACGCAGTATTTT,CASSKGQLRYTQYF,14,TRBV5-1,TRBD1,TRBJ2-3,NA
TGTGCCAGCAGCCCTCAACAGGGCTCACCCCAGCATTTT,CASSPQQGSPQHF,13,TRBV7-8,NA,TRBJ1-5,NA
TGTGCCAGTAGTATAACCGGAACAGGGGGTGAGACCCAGTACTTC,CASSITGTGGETQYF,15,TRBV19,TRBD1,TRBJ2-5,NA
TGTGCCAGCAGTTACGGGATGAACACTGAAGCTTTCTTT,CASSYGMNTEAFF,13,TRBV6-2/TRBV6-3,NA,TRBJ1-1,NA
TGTGCCAGCAGCTCGCCGGGACAGGCGATATTT,CASSSPGQAIF,11,TRBV11-2,TRBD1,TRBJ1-6,NA
TGTGCCAGCAGCCCCCAAGGGGGGGGCTGGAACACTGAAGCTTTCTTT,CASSPQGGGWNTEAFF,16,TRBV13,NA,TRBJ1-1,NA
TGTGCCAGCAGTCAGGGGGTTGACAGGGGTTTGTTGGGCACTGAAGCTTTCTTT,CASSQGVDRGLLGTEAFF,18,TRBV28,TRBD1,TRBJ1-1,NA